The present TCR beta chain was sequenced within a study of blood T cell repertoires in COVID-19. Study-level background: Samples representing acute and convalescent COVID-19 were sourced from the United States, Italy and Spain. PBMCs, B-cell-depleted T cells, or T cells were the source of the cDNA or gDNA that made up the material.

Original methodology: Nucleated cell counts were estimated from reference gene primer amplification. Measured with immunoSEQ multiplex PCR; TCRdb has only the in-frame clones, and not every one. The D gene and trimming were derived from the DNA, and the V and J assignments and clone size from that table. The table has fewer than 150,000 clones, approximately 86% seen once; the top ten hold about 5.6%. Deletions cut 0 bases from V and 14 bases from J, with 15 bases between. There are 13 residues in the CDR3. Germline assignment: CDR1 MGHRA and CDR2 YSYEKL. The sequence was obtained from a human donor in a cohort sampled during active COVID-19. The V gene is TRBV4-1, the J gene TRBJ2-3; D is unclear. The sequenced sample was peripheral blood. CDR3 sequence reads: CASSQDRGSLGYF. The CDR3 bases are TGCGCCAGCAGCCAAGATAGAGGATCCTTGGGGTATTTT.